This TCR beta chain was sequenced during a study of CD8+ T cells in alopecia areata listed by TCRdb under 2018. At the level of the whole study: In both human patients and the C3H/HeJ mouse model, the study applied high-throughput TCRbeta sequencing to look at T cell clonal expansion in alopecia areata. RNA was obtained with the PAXgene miRNA kit for fixed scalp, the miRNeasy kit for PBMCs, and the RNeasy kit for mouse skin. TCRbeta CDR3 regions were amplified by immunoSEQ multiplex PCR using 35 Vbeta forward and 13 Jbeta reverse primers. Scalp tissue and sorted CD4+ and CD8+ peripheral blood T cells from patchy and totalis/universalis alopecia areata patients and from healthy controls were covered by human TCRbeta sequencing. Clonality in the scalp was compared among normal scalp (n=4), patchy alopecia areata scalp (n=8), and alopecia totalis/universalis scalp (n=8).

Lesional scalp punch biopsies and peripheral blood were collected from alopecia areata patients. After PBMCs were isolated by density centrifugation and stained for CD3, CD4 and CD8, a FACSAria was used to sort CD4+ and CD8+ T cells. The untreated alopecia areata patients were recruited through a multicenter biomarker study. Blood CD8+ T cells from a few biomarker-study patients were further sorted into NKG2D-low and NKG2D-high fractions. After removal of 4 bases from V and 4 bases from J, the junction retains 8 bases not matched to a gene. The CDR3 numbers 16 residues from cysteine through phenylalanine. Just the 48-base CDR3 DNA is kept, in frame starting at base 1. What the work shows at the level of the full study, not this receptor alone: Shared TCR sequences between patients were less evident than in mice, which may be partly attributable to HLA diversity in the patient population. Compared with normal scalp, lesional scalp, particularly in alopecia totalis/universalis, had higher clonality and more expanded CD8+ clones, which suggests antigenic drive. Resident alphabeta T cells in normal human skin are also sequenced, complicating scalp TCR repertoire analysis, unlike mouse skin dominated by gammadelta T cells.

This clone was observed a few times. No cognate antigen has been identified for it. It has no much larger one-base neighbor in the sample; base qualities were not kept. The receptor library was made with the immunoSEQ multiplex PCR assay. RNA was extracted from all samples and reverse transcribed into cDNA as template for TCR sequencing. First-strand cDNA was synthesized using SuperScript III with a 2:1 mix of oligo-dT and random hexamers. Amplification bias was assessed with a synthetic immune receptor repertoire, and residual bias was removed computationally. Per the original workflow: Raw reads were preprocessed for error removal, and CDR3 was defined according to IMGT conventions as running from the conserved cysteine to phenylalanine. Clonality was computed by normalizing Shannon entropy by log2 of the number of productive unique TCRs and subtracting the result from 1. Scalp TCRbeta sequences were cross-referenced with sorted blood CD4 and CD8 repertoires so that the CD4 or CD8 identity of scalp clones could be inferred. TCRdb carries this immuneACCESS record with in-frame sequences only. Its versions omit some clonotypes, under half of them owing to an unresolved V gene in the studies checked, with the rest unexplained. The V and J calls and clone size are taken from that table; D and trimming were inferred from the DNA. This sample comprises more than 95,000 clones, around 50% of them detected only once. The ten most abundant clones make up 10% of the sample.

This receptor was obtained from a human donor with alopecia areata. The rearranged chain carries TRBV23-1 and TRBJ2-3; 10 middle bases align to TRBD2. TRBV23-1 counts as an open reading frame of uncertain function. Sequencing was carried out using NKG2D-low CD8+ T cells sorted from blood. What this sample's cell subset or site label stands for: sorted CD8+ NKG2D-low blood T cells. The base sequence is TGCGCCAGCAGTCCTAGCGGGGGCAGAATATCAGATACGCAGTATTTT. The resulting protein is CASSPSGGRISDTQYF.